The rows below give T cell receptor beta chains drawn from one sample of a study of human T cells and chemical hapten exposure. TCRdb re-called the RACE reads with MiXCR, one entry per CDR3 protein. In the table there are about 90,000 distinct CDR3 sequences, roughly 11% of which are singletons. The sample here was whole blood, taken in connection with sensitization to the hapten diphenylcyclopropenone (DPC). The origin of the receptors is a young woman with alopecia areata. Some clones in this sample may be carry-over from other donors' samples. Both conserved end residues are trimmed from each CDR3.

13	TRBV6-2/TRBV6-3	TRBJ2-6	ASSQDDSGANVLT
13	TRBV10-3	TRBJ2-7	AISEGPGTMYEQY
14	TRBV18	TRBJ2-5	ASSPGLAGVQETQY
11	TRBV6-5	TRBJ2-5	ASSSPGVETQY
14	TRBV9	TRBJ2-1	ASSQARGRVFDEQF
9	TRBV20-1	TRBJ2-3	SALSQDTLY
13	TRBV6-1	TRBJ2-7	ASSGRDGAYYEQY
11	TRBV7-9	TRBJ1-2	ASSAAAVYGYT
12	TRBV20-1	TRBJ2-5	SARRDRGLETQY
11	TRBV6-2/TRBV6-3	TRBJ1-1	ASSSGRGTEAF
9	TRBV28	TRBJ2-7	ASRVDSMQY
11	TRBV29-1	TRBJ1-1	SVIIGGNTEAF
10	TRBV29-1	TRBJ2-1	SAHRGLGEQF
10	TRBV7-2	TRBJ2-3	ASTGQGNTQY
11	TRBV2	TRBJ2-3	ASSEPYTDTQY
14	TRBV10-3	TRBJ2-1	AISEGVAGGNNEQF
11	TRBV6-5	TRBJ1-2	ASSYGGNYGYT
13	TRBV6-6	TRBJ2-3	ASSLSGVSTDMQY
14	TRBV7-2	TRBJ1-6	ASSLGDGVHNSPLH
12	TRBV12-3/TRBV12-4	TRBJ1-2	ASSPTSTNYGYT
12	TRBV6-2/TRBV6-3	TRBJ2-7	ASSYFGVRYEQY
14	TRBV30	TRBJ2-3	AWRPRVSGGAVTQY
13	TRBV5-1	TRBJ1-4	ASTPGQNNNEKLF
11	TRBV11-2	TRBJ2-1	ASSLGSRTRPF
16	TRBV28	TRBJ2-3	ASSTRLVTVWRTDTQY
14	TRBV24-1	TRBJ1-5	ATHSGGQGINQTQH
13	TRBV28	TRBJ2-1	ASTERGGHYNEQF
16	TRBV4-1	TRBJ2-1	ASNQPSGGLSSYNEQF
15	TRBV4-3	TRBJ2-1	ASSQGRAQASGNEQF
15	TRBV3-1	TRBJ2-3	ASSHPRLAGGYDTQY
13	TRBV20-1	TRBJ1-6	SAPSQGAGNSPLH
14	TRBV20-1	TRBJ2-7	SASPRTSGDVYEQY
11	TRBV4-1	TRBJ2-1	ASSQARQGRRF
13	TRBV6-6	TRBJ1-4	ASSPTGARNEKLF
10	TRBV20-1	TRBJ1-1	SASRTITEAF
14	TRBV6-5	TRBJ2-3	ASSPRDSASTDTQY
11	TRBV27	TRBJ2-1	ASSLSGLDEQF
13	TRBV11-2	TRBJ2-5	ASSLGTGGEETQY
12	TRBV29-1	TRBJ2-3	SVEGASGADTQY
12	TRBV27	TRBJ1-5	ASSLGSELNPQH
13	TRBV12-3/TRBV12-4	TRBJ2-1	ASSTQGNFYNEQF
13	TRBV9	TRBJ2-1	ASSAGGAGANEQF
14	TRBV27	TRBJ1-3	ASSLQGGLSGNTIY
11	TRBV21-1	TRBJ2-1	ASSFSGSYEQF
15	TRBV28	TRBJ2-4	ASSSPRQSLAKNIQY
15	TRBV19	TRBJ1-6	ASSSVDSITYNSPLH
11	TRBV28	TRBJ1-5	ASIRASNQPQH
15	TRBV7-2	TRBJ2-3	ASNRRSGGPTTDTQY
11	TRBV7-9	TRBJ2-5	ATGGREMATQY
12	TRBV28	TRBJ2-3	ASSVGGGTDTQY
14	TRBV6-1	TRBJ2-3	ASSPGVAGGTDTQY
13	TRBV4-1	TRBJ2-3	ASSQEAGGSDTQY
13	TRBV18	TRBJ2-5	ASSSSGSMRETQY
12	TRBV3-1	TRBJ1-6	ASSPQSAEAPLH